A single sample is the source of the 16 T cell receptor beta chains below, sequenced in a study of T cells after yellow fever vaccination. TCRdb ran MiXCR on the 5' RACE reads and lists one entry per CDR3 protein. The profile covers around 100,000 distinct CDR3 sequences, with approximately 8.4% appearing a single time and roughly 25% taken by the ten largest. Material: CD8+ T cells sorted from PBMCs, obtained 45 days after the yellow fever booster vaccination. The receptors were sampled from a man aged 25 to 45 who received the YFV17D yellow fever vaccine.

A remark on this clonotype: Since a much larger clone is just one base distant, this may be a read error. This chain links TRBV7-6 with TRBJ2-1; D gene uncertain. Trimming took 8 bases from V and 2 from J, leaving 10 bases between them. The CDR3 is 13 residues long. The germline V gene encodes CDR1 SGHVS and CDR2 FNYEAQ. CDR3 in DNA: TGTGCCAGCGGCGTTAACGCCTACAATGAGCAGTTCTTC. This translates into CASGVNAYNEQFF.

Ten or more counts support this clonotype. The chain uses TRBV5-1 and TRBJ2-1; D remains ambiguous. Germline V lookup: CDR1 SGHRS, CDR2 YFSETQ. V lost 4 bases and J 0 bases, leaving 5 bases between the germline ends. The CDR3 is 13 amino acids. The chain's CDR3 is CASSPYSYNEQFF. CDR3 sequence (DNA): TGCGCCAGCAGCCCATACTCCTACAATGAGCAGTTCTTC. Looking up the rest from reference TRBV5-1 and TRBJ2-1 gives the full variable domain: KAGVTQTPRYLIKTRGQQVTLSCSPISGHRSVSWYQQTPGQGLQFLFEYFSETQRNKGNFPGRFSGRQFSNSRSEMNVSTLELGDSALYLCASSPYSYNEQFFGPGTRLTVL.

This clonotype was counted at least ten times. The V and J genes are TRBV10-3 and TRBJ2-5; D gene ambiguous. Trimming removed 2 bases at V and 8 bases at J, with 18 bases between. Germline values: CDR1 ENHRY, CDR2 SYGVKD. The CDR3 runs 15 residues. The CDR3 DNA follows: TGTGCCATCAGTGAGGAGGAGACACCAGGTTACACCCAGTACTTC. It specifies CAISEEETPGYTQYF.

The chain combines TRBV20-1 with TRBJ2-1; tentative D call: TRBD2 (7 bases). With 6 bases removed from V and 7 bases from J, the gap between germline ends came to 16 bases. This CDR3 comprises 13 residues. CDR1 DFQATT and CDR2 SNEGSKA come from the germline V gene (reference sequence). The DNA of the CDR3 is TGCAGTGCCGAAGGGGGGGCCGTTAATGAGCAGTTCTTC. Protein sequence: CSAEGGAVNEQFF.

This clonotype was counted at least ten times. The chain is built from TRBV5-1 and TRBJ2-7, with unresolved D. CDR3 length equals 13 residues. V gave up 0 bases and J gave up 6 bases, with 10 bases separating them. Germline lookup yields CDR1 SGHRS and CDR2 YFSETQ. CDR3 sequence reads: CASSLAVVREQYF. DNA of the CDR3: TGCGCCAGCAGCTTGGCCGTGGTGCGCGAGCAGTACTTC.

This clonotype has at least ten counts. The chain joins TRBV4-3 to TRBJ2-1, with D possibly TRBD1 on 6 matching bases. With 0 bases removed from V and 2 bases from J, the gap between germline ends came to 8 bases. Germline values: CDR1 LGHNA, CDR2 YSLEER. This CDR3 has 15 residues. The CDR3 here is CASSQDRGTYNEQFF. The DNA of the CDR3 is TGCGCCAGCAGCCAAGATAGGGGGACCTACAATGAGCAGTTCTTC.

This clonotype occurred many times. V gene TRBV29-1 combines with J gene TRBJ2-3; 7 bases are a match to TRBD1. CDR1 and CDR2 from the germline V gene are SQVTM and ANQGSEA. The ends lost 6 bases at V and 4 bases at J; junction bases unmatched: 13. CDR3 length equals 15 residues. The CDR3 region is CSVSRTSGGADTQYF. The CDR3 DNA follows: TGCAGCGTATCCAGGACCTCAGGGGGAGCAGATACGCAGTATTTT.

This clonotype was counted ten times or more. The V and J genes are TRBV6-5 and TRBJ1-1, with D perhaps matching TRBD1 (5 bases). The V gene's germline CDR1 is MNHEY and CDR2 SVGAGI. The CDR3 totals 15 residues. V was clipped by 2 bases and J by 1 base, with 11 bases between them. CDR3 nucleotides: TGTGCCAGCAGTTACGTCGGACATCCGAACACTGAAGCTTTCTTT. Its protein is CASSYVGHPNTEAFF.

In the case of this clonotype: A read error is possible here, since a much larger clone lies one base away. CDR3 sequence (DNA): TGTGCCAGCAGCCTCCAAGGGCATGTTGACGAGCAGTACTTC. Encoded protein: CASSLQGHVDEQYF. The chain has TRBV7-2 and TRBJ2-7; D remains unclear. Looked up from germline, CDR1 is SGHTA and CDR2 is FQGNSA. V lost 5 bases to trimming and J lost 5 bases, with 16 bases between them. This CDR3 is built from 14 residues. Drawing the rest from reference TRBV7-2 and TRBJ2-7, the complete variable domain is GAGVSQSPSNKVTEKGKDVELRCDPISGHTALYWYRQSLGQGLEFLIYFQGNSAPDKSGLPSDRFSAERTGGSVSTLTIQRTQQEDSAVYLCASSLQGHVDEQYFGPGTRLTVT.

This clonotype was seen more than once but under ten times. The genes are TRBV4-3 and TRBJ2-1, with 8 bases that match TRBD1. The germline CDR1 and CDR2 sequences are LGHNA and YSLEER. This CDR3 is 14 amino acids long. The V gene end was trimmed by 4 bases and the J gene end by 3 bases; junction bases not matched to a gene: 2. The CDR3 region is CASSLDRGYNEQFF. CDR3 nucleotide sequence: TGCGCCAGCAGCCTTGACAGGGGCTACAATGAGCAGTTCTTC.

This clonotype was seen many times. V is TRBV9 and J is TRBJ2-1, with D possibly called TRBD1 or TRBD2 (5 bases each). CDR3 length: 13 amino acids. The V end was cut by 0 bases, the J end by 8 bases, with 9 bases between. CDR1 and CDR2 (germline): SGDLS, YYNGEE. The CDR3, as DNA: TGTGCCAGCAGCGTAGGATTGGGGGATGAGCAGTTCTTC. It specifies CASSVGLGDEQFF.

At least ten counts were recorded for this clonotype. The V and J genes are TRBV9 and TRBJ2-5; D is uncertain. The germline gives CDR1 SGDLS, CDR2 YYNGEE. The V end was cut by 4 bases, the J end by 4 bases, with 8 bases between. This CDR3 contains 12 residues. CDR3: CASSLSGETQYF. The CDR3 DNA follows: TGTGCCAGCAGCCTTTCGGGAGAGACCCAGTACTTC.

This clonotype was seen more than once but under ten times. This chain uses TRBV18 with TRBJ2-5; D is perhaps TRBD1 or TRBD2 (5 bases each). The ends were cut back, 3 bases at V and 5 bases at J, with 16 bases in the middle. This CDR3 has 15 residues. Germline V gene sequence: CDR1 KGHSH, CDR2 LQKENI. CDR3 residues: CASSPAWGEGETQYF. CDR3 DNA sequence: TGTGCCAGCTCACCGGCCTGGGGAGAGGGGGAGACCCAGTACTTC. The full variable domain, with the rest looked up from reference TRBV18 and TRBJ2-5, is NAGVMQNPRHLVRRRGQEARLRCSPMKGHSHVYWYRQLPEEGLKFMVYLQKENIIDESGMPKERFSAEFPKEGPSILRIQQVVRGDSAAYFCASSPAWGEGETQYFGPGTRLLVL.

In its sample, this clonotype was seen a few times. The J gene is TRBJ1-2, the V gene TRBV6-5, with D unresolved. The CDR3 covers 14 residues. V was clipped by 1 base and J by 1 base, with 7 bases between them. Germline-derived CDR1 and CDR2 are MNHEY and SVGAGI. The CDR3 sequence: CASSYLRLNYGYTF. The CDR3 DNA is TGTGCCAGCAGTTACTTACGCCTTAACTATGGCTACACCTTC.

This clonotype was observed at least ten times. The V gene is TRBV6-5, the J gene TRBJ2-2; TRBD1 matches 8 bases. The junction had 3 bases not matched to a gene; V was cut back by 2 bases and J by 1 base. From germline, CDR1 is MNHEY and CDR2 SVGAGI. The CDR3 extends over 16 amino acids. The chain's CDR3 is CASSYPGQGNTGELFF. As DNA, the CDR3 is TGTGCCAGCAGTTACCCCGGACAGGGGAACACCGGGGAGCTGTTTTTT.

This clonotype was picked up many times. The V and J genes are TRBV28 and TRBJ1-5; TRBD1 matches 7 bases. Germline CDR1 is MDHEN and CDR2 is SYDVKM. V gave up 8 bases and J gave up 5 bases; unmatched junction bases: 9. The CDR3 has 14 amino acids. The CDR3 spells CASDLAGQDQPQHF. CDR3 nucleotides: TGTGCCAGCGATCTAGCCGGACAGGATCAGCCCCAGCATTTT.